The text below deals with one T cell receptor (beta chain). Its antigen is unidentified. At the DNA level, this CDR3 is encoded by other sequences in the same sample as well. The data belong to a study of cytomegalovirus exposure and HLA in healthy donors. The PCR employed 60 Vbeta primers together with 13 Jbeta primers. Methods used by the authors: In a later analysis, about 11 million of some 80 million unique beta chains occurred in at least two donors. Clones were read by immunoSEQ multiplex PCR, and TCRdb kept only the in-frame ones, dropping some. The DNA gave D and trimming, while V, J and clone size come from that table. The sample consists of about 85,000 clones, over 70% of them appearing once. The V gene's germline CDR1 is MNHEY and CDR2 SMNVEV (reference sequence). Trimming took off 5 bases at V and 1 base at J, with 6 bases between the two ends. The CDR3 has 13 residues. The study's findings and limits: TCR beta chain V- and J-gene trimming was linked, in a later analysis, to a missense variant in DCLRE1C. Cytomegalovirus-associated status was assigned to 164 TCR beta chains. Later analysis revealed greater clonal expansion in HLA-associated TCR beta chains than in equally common others.

The sample was PBMCs. The receptor was isolated from a boy aged 5 to 17 in good health and CMV-seronegative. The rearrangement uses TRBV27 and TRBJ1-5; D gene uncertain. CDR3 DNA sequence: TGTGCCAGCAGTGGTGGCAGCAATCAGCCCCAGCATTTT. Translated, it gives CASSGGSNQPQHF.